The 22 T cell receptor beta chains below all came from one sample that was sequenced in a study of blood T cell repertoires in COVID-19. The assay was immunoSEQ multiplex PCR, and TCRdb's table has in-frame clones only and misses some. This table holds approximately 220,000 clones, around 80% found once. Sequencing input: PBMCs or T cells enriched from blood (not recorded which). These receptors originate from a woman aged 40 to 50 with acute COVID-19.

This clone appeared a few times. The CDR3 DNA is TGTGCCAGCAGCCGCGACAGGACCCGGGCACCCCTCCACTTT. Amino acids: CASSRDRTRAPLHF. J is TRBJ1-6 and V is TRBV3-1 (or the pseudogene TRBV3-2); tentatively, D is TRBD1 (6 bases). This CDR3 is 14 amino acids long. The V and J ends lost 4 bases and 11 bases respectively, with 15 bases between them. Germline lookup yields CDR1 LGHDT and CDR2 YNNKEL (reference sequence).

This rearrangement joins TRBV30 to TRBJ1-4; D might be TRBD1 (5 bases). Trimming cost V 4 bases and J 7 bases, with 16 bases left between them. This CDR3 region has 14 residues. Germline lookup yields CDR1 GTSNPN and CDR2 SVGIG (reference sequence). CDR3 nucleotides: TGTGCCTGGACCGGGGACTCGAGGAGTGAAAAACTGTTTTTT. Protein product: CAWTGDSRSEKLFF.

The chain employs TRBV18 and TRBJ2-2; D remains unclear. V lost 1 base, J lost 2 bases, and 11 bases lay in between. CDR1 KGHSH and CDR2 LQKENI come from the germline V gene. The CDR3 has 16 amino acids. The CDR3 sequence is CASSPRSNQNTGELFF. CDR3 nucleotides: TGTGCCAGCTCACCACGGAGCAACCAAAACACCGGGGAGCTGTTTTTT. The full variable domain, its missing parts supplied by reference TRBV18 and TRBJ2-2, is NAGVMQNPRHLVRRRGQEARLRCSPMKGHSHVYWYRQLPEEGLKFMVYLQKENIIDESGMPKERFSAEFPKEGPSILRIQQVVRGDSAAYFCASSPRSNQNTGELFFGEGSRLTVL.

The chain joins TRBV25-1 to TRBJ2-2, with TRBD2 identical over 9 bases. The trim removed 4 bases at V and 6 bases at J, leaving 9 bases unmatched. Germline assignment: CDR1 MGHDK and CDR2 SYGVNS. The CDR3 is made up of 16 amino acids. DNA for the CDR3: TGTGCCAGCAGTGGAGGGAGCGGGAGGATTGCCGGGGAGCTGTTTTTT. This gives the protein CASSGGSGRIAGELFF.

This clone has only a few counts. J is TRBJ1-6 and V is TRBV5-4; TRBD1 agrees at 9 bases. J gave up 9 bases and V 2 bases, and 3 bases lay outside the gene matches. The length of the CDR3 is 14 residues. Germline loops: CDR1 SGHNT, CDR2 YYREEE (reference sequence). CDR3 region: CASSFMTGGSPLHF. For the CDR3, the DNA is TGTGCCAGCAGCTTTATGACAGGGGGTTCACCCCTCCACTTT.

V and J are TRBV10-3 and TRBJ1-2, with 9 positions matching TRBD1. Per the germline V gene, CDR1 is ENHRY and CDR2 is SYGVKD. This CDR3 is 15 amino acids long. V shed 10 bases and J 0 bases; nucleotides not matched to a gene: 9. CDR3 bases: TGTGCCACCCTGACAGGGGGAGATGCTAACTATGGCTACACCTTC. This codes for CATLTGGDANYGYTF.

The rearrangement uses TRBV28 and TRBJ2-5, with 7 bases lining up with TRBD1. V shed 2 bases, J shed 1 base, and the junction held 1 base outside the gene matches. The CDR3 is 14 residues long. Germline V CDR1 and CDR2: MDHEN, SYDVKM. This CDR3 reads CASSLGQVQETQYF. The CDR3 DNA is TGTGCCAGCAGTTTAGGACAGGTCCAAGAGACCCAGTACTTC. The complete variable domain, with remaining parts taken from reference TRBV28 and TRBJ2-5, reads DVKVTQSSRYLVKRTGEKVFLECVQDMDHENMFWYRQDPGLGLRLIYFSYDVKMKEKGDIPEGYSVSREKKERFSLILESASTNQTSMYLCASSLGQVQETQYFGPGTRLLVL.

The genes are TRBV29-1 and TRBJ1-1, with a tentative D call TRBD1 (5 bases). Looked up from germline, CDR1 is SQVTM and CDR2 is ANQGSEA. The CDR3 runs to 14 residues. V gave up 4 bases and J gave up 3 bases, with 15 bases separating them. CDR3 residues: CSVADQQGYTEAFF. The CDR3 coding sequence is TGCAGCGTTGCCGATCAGCAGGGTTACACTGAAGCTTTCTTT.

V and J are TRBV28 and TRBJ1-2; 7 bases are a match to TRBD1. The CDR3 length is 14 residues. The germline V gene encodes CDR1 MDHEN and CDR2 SYDVKM. Trimming at V came to 6 bases and at J to 4 bases, leaving 8 bases not matched to a gene. This chain's CDR3 is CASRLTGVSYGYTF. CDR3 DNA sequence: TGTGCCAGCAGACTAACAGGGGTTTCCTATGGCTACACCTTC.

The chain joins TRBV5-4 to TRBJ1-3; 7 bases map to TRBD1. V trimming: 9 bases; J trimming: 0 bases; junction bases outside the gene matches: 6. The CDR3 consists of 14 residues. Germline CDR1 reads SGHNT; CDR2 reads YYREEE (reference sequence). The CDR3 coding sequence is TGTGCCACCGGGACAGTTCGCTCTGGAAACACCATATATTTT. As protein: CATGTVRSGNTIYF.

Points on this clone: The sample contains more than one DNA sequence encoding this CDR3. This chain links TRBV19 with TRBJ2-5; the D gene is possibly TRBD2 (5 bases). The CDR3 is 13 residues long. Germline CDR1 reads LNHDA; CDR2 reads SQIVND (reference sequence). Trimming removed 2 bases from V and 5 bases from J, with 9 bases in between. CDR3 loop: CASSIRGGETQYF. DNA of the CDR3: TGTGCCAGTAGTATACGGGGTGGGGAGACCCAGTACTTC. Full variable domain (remainder filled in from reference TRBV19 and TRBJ2-5): DGGITQSPKYLFRKEGQNVTLSCEQNLNHDAMYWYRQDPGQGLRLIYYSQIVNDFQKGDIAEGYSVSREKKESFPLTVTSAQKNPTAFYLCASSIRGGETQYFGPGTRLLVL.

The chain uses TRBV24-1 and TRBJ2-1; D is possibly TRBD2 (5 bases). The V end was cut by 0 bases, the J end by 10 bases, with 6 bases between. The CDR3 runs to 12 residues. Germline values: CDR1 KGHDR, CDR2 SFDVKD. The CDR3 coding sequence is TGTGCCACCAGTGATTTGAGCGGAGAGCAGTTCTTC. This codes for CATSDLSGEQFF.

This rearrangement joins TRBV4-3 to TRBJ2-2; D ambiguous. The CDR3 is 17 amino acids. The V end lost 0 bases, the J end lost 5 bases, and 16 bases lay between the germline ends. Germline-derived CDR1 and CDR2 are LGHNA and YSLEER. The CDR3 region has the DNA TGCGCCAGCAGCCAAGATTCTGCGGCCCGGTTAACCGGGGAGCTGTTTTTT. Amino acids: CASSQDSAARLTGELFF.

The V call is TRBV7-2, the J call TRBJ2-4, with 9 bases fitting TRBD1. Losses at the gene ends were 4 bases for V and 6 bases for J; bases not matched to a gene: 4. This CDR3 spans 14 amino acids. CDR1 is SGHTA, CDR2 FQGNSA, per germline. The CDR3 DNA follows: TGTGCCAGCAGCTCGCCGGGACAGGGAAACATTCAGTACTTC. Its translation: CASSSPGQGNIQYF.

This clone came up a few times. The chain is built from TRBV5-4 and TRBJ2-3; TRBD1 might be the D (5 bases). This CDR3 region has 16 residues. Trimming removed 0 bases at V and 3 bases at J, with 14 bases between. Germline CDR1 SGHNT, CDR2 YYREEE (reference sequence). The CDR3 nucleotides are TGTGCCAGCAGCTTGGAGCAGGGTGCAGTTACAGATACGCAGTATTTT. Its protein product is CASSLEQGAVTDTQYF.

The chain links TRBV19 to TRBJ2-7, with TRBD1 identical over 12 bases. V was clipped by 7 bases and J by 2 bases; unmatched bases: 9. The germline CDR1 and CDR2 sequences are LNHDA and SQIVND (reference sequence). The CDR3 contains 16 residues. The CDR3 DNA sequence: TGTGCCAGTACCATCACTGGGACAGGGGGCGCCTACGAGCAGTACTTC. Protein: CASTITGTGGAYEQYF.

CDR3 amino acids: CASSEGGRGSNQPQHF. DNA of the CDR3: TGTGCCAGCAGTGAAGGGGGGCGCGGTAGCAATCAGCCCCAGCATTTT. V usage is TRBV2 and J usage is TRBJ1-5, with D perhaps matching TRBD1 (6 bases). The V end was cut by 1 base, the J end by 0 bases, with 10 bases between. Germline assignment: CDR1 SNHLY and CDR2 FYNNEI. This CDR3 is 16 amino acids long.

The V and J genes are TRBV24-1 and TRBJ2-5, with TRBD1 matching 7 bases. This CDR3 is built from 16 residues. The germline V gene encodes CDR1 KGHDR and CDR2 SFDVKD. Trimming cost V 3 bases and J 1 base; bases outside gene matches: 7. CDR3 amino acids: CATSDGLTGSQETQYF. CDR3 nucleotide sequence: TGTGCCACCAGTGATGGGCTGACAGGGAGCCAAGAGACCCAGTACTTC.

In this sample, this clone turned up a few times. The chain has TRBV19 and TRBJ1-1, with D unclear. V was shortened by 10 bases and J by 4 bases, with 22 bases between the two germline ends. Germline CDR1 reads LNHDA; CDR2 reads SQIVND (reference sequence). The CDR3 runs 15 residues. As DNA, the CDR3 is TGTGCCACCACCAACCATCACGGTTTGAGCACTGAAGCTTTCTTT. Amino acid sequence: CATTNHHGLSTEAFF.

This clone was counted between two and nine times. The same CDR3 arises from other DNA sequences in this sample as well. The chain combines TRBV27 with TRBJ1-6; 8 nucleotides align to TRBD1. The germline V gene has CDR1 MNHEY and CDR2 SMNVEV (reference sequence). CDR3 length: 16 amino acids. V was pared by 2 bases and J by 6 bases, with 6 bases of the junction left unmatched. CDR3: CASSLRPGQGNSPLHF. In nucleotides, the CDR3 is TGTGCCAGCAGTTTAAGGCCAGGACAGGGTAATTCACCCCTCCACTTT.

This rearrangement joins TRBV29-1 to TRBJ2-1; 7 nucleotides agree with TRBD1. The CDR3 covers 12 residues. The V gene end was trimmed by 7 bases and the J gene end by 7 bases; junction bases not matched to a gene: 7. CDR1 and CDR2 (germline): SQVTM, ANQGSEA. In nucleotides, the CDR3 is TGCAGCGAGGAACAGGGGCGGAATGAGCAGTTCTTC. This sequence encodes CSEEQGRNEQFF.

The chain joins TRBV5-1 to TRBJ2-5, with unresolved D. The CDR3 contains 12 residues. CDR1 SGHRS and CDR2 YFSETQ come from the germline V gene. Trimming took off 1 base at V and 5 bases at J, with 6 bases between the two ends. The DNA for the CDR3 is TGCGCCAGCAGCTTGAATTCTGAGACCCAGTACTTC. It yields the protein CASSLNSETQYF.